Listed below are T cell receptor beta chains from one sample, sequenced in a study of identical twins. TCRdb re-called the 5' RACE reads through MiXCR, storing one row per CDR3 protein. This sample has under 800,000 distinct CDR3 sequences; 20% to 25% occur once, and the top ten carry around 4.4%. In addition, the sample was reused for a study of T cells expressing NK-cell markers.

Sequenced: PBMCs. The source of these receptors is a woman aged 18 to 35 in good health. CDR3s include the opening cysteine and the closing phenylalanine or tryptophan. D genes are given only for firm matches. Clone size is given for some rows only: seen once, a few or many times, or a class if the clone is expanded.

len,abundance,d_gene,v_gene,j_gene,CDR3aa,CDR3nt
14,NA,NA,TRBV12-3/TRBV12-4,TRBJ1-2,CASSLSITNYGYTF,TGTGCCAGCAGTTTAAGCATTACTAACTATGGCTACACCTTC
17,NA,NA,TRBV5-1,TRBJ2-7,CASSLAPLALATYEQYF,TGCGCCAGCAGCTTGGCTCCTCTAGCGTTGGCGACCTACGAGCAGTACTTC
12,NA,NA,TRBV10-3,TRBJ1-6,CAISNSGSPLHF,TGTGCCATCAGTAACAGTGGATCACCCCTCCACTTT
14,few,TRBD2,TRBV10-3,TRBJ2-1,CATLAGGRYNEQFF,TGTGCCACCTTAGCGGGAGGGCGCTACAATGAGCAGTTCTTC
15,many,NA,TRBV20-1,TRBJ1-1,CSAAGHPIVGTEAFF,TGCAGTGCGGCGGGACACCCAATAGTGGGCACTGAAGCTTTCTTT
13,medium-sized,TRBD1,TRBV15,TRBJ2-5,CATSWTGGETQYF,TGTGCCACCAGCTGGACAGGGGGAGAGACCCAGTACTTC
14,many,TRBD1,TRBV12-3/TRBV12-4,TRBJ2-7,CASSSRTGGYEQYF,TGTGCCAGCAGTTCCCGGACAGGGGGCTACGAGCAGTACTTC
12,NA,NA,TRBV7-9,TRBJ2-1,CASSWGPSEQFF,TGTGCCAGCAGCTGGGGACCATCGGAGCAGTTCTTC
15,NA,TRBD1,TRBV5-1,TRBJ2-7,CASSGGTGGTYEQYF,TGCGCCAGCAGCGGAGGGACAGGGGGTACCTACGAGCAGTACTTC
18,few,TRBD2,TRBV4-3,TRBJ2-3,CASSQGTSGSWSTDTQYF,TGCGCCAGCAGCCAAGGGACTAGCGGGAGTTGGAGCACAGATACGCAGTATTTT
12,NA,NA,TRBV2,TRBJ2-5,CASSESGTSKYF,TGTGCCAGCAGTGAGTCAGGGACCTCTAAGTACTTC
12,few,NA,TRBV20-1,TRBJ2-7,CSASIGGHEQYF,TGCAGTGCTAGCATCGGGGGGCACGAGCAGTACTTC
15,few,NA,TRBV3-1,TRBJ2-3,CASSDFLDFTDTQYF,TGTGCCAGCAGCGACTTCCTCGATTTCACAGATACGCAGTATTTT
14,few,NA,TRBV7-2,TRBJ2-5,CASSFSSSAETQYF,TGTGCCAGCAGCTTTTCGTCCAGCGCAGAGACCCAGTACTTC
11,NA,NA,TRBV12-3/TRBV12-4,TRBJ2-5,CASKQEETQYF,TGTGCCAGCAAACAGGAAGAGACCCAGTACTTC
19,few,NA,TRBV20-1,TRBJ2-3,CSARDILGFVPTSTDTQYF,TGCAGTGCTAGAGATATTTTGGGTTTTGTCCCAACTAGCACAGATACGCAGTATTTT
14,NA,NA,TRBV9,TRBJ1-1,CASNRQDGNTEAFF,TGTGCCAGCAACCGACAAGACGGTAACACTGAAGCTTTCTTT
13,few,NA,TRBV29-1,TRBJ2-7,CSVGGPVSYEQYF,TGCAGCGTTGGAGGGCCCGTCTCCTACGAGCAGTACTTC
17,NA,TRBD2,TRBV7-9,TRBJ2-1,CASSLPPGLAGYNEQFF,TGTGCCAGCAGCTTACCTCCGGGACTAGCGGGATACAATGAGCAGTTCTTC
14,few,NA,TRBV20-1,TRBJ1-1,CSASPRRGGTEAFF,TGCAGTGCTAGCCCCCGGCGGGGGGGCACTGAAGCTTTCTTT
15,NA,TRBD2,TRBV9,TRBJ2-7,CASSSRSGGAYEQYF,TGTGCCAGCAGCTCGCGTAGCGGGGGGGCCTACGAGCAGTACTTC
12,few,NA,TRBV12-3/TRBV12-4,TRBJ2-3,CASSGSADTQYF,TGTGCCAGCAGCGGTAGCGCAGATACGCAGTATTTT
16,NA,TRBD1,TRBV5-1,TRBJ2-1,CASSPLRPDRGEAKFF,TGCGCCAGCAGCCCTCTCAGGCCAGACAGGGGGGAAGCAAAGTTCTTC
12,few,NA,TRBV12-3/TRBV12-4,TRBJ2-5,CASSALWETQYF,TGTGCCAGCAGTGCCTTGTGGGAGACCCAGTACTTC
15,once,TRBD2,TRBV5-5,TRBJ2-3,CASLNGGGTRDTQYF,TGTGCCAGCCTTAATGGCGGGGGGACGAGAGATACGCAGTATTTT
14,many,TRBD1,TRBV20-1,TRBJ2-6,CSARQGSGANVLTF,TGCAGTGCCAGACAGGGCTCAGGGGCCAACGTCCTGACTTTC
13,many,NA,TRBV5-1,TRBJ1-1,CASSFDVGTEAFF,TGCGCCAGCAGCTTTGATGTGGGCACTGAAGCTTTCTTT
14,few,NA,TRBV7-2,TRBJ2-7,CASSLSGAPSVQYF,TGTGCCAGCAGCTTATCCGGGGCCCCGTCAGTGCAGTACTTC
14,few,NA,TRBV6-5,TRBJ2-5,CASSYSRGGQTQYF,TGTGCCAGCAGTTACTCCAGGGGAGGACAGACCCAGTACTTC
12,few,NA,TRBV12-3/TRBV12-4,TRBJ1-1,CASSLAVGRAFF,TGTGCCAGCAGTTTAGCGGTGGGTCGAGCTTTCTTT
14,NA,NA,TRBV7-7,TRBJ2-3,CASSRDGILDTQYF,TGTGCCAGCAGCCGGGACGGAATTTTGGATACGCAGTATTTT
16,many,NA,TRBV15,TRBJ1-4,CATSRGSGGPDEKLFF,TGTGCCACCAGCAGAGGTTCGGGGGGCCCCGATGAAAAACTGTTTTTT
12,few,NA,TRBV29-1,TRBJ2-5,CSVDFGQETQYF,TGCAGCGTTGATTTCGGCCAAGAGACCCAGTACTTC
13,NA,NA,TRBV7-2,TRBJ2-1,CASSRQRGDEQFF,TGTGCCAGCAGCCGGCAACGTGGGGATGAGCAGTTCTTC
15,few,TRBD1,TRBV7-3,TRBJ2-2,CASSPEGQGTGELFF,TGTGCCAGCAGCCCTGAGGGACAGGGCACCGGGGAGCTGTTTTTT
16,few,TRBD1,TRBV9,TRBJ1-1,CASSAGQGVVNTEAFF,TGTGCCAGCAGCGCGGGACAGGGGGTCGTGAACACTGAAGCTTTCTTT
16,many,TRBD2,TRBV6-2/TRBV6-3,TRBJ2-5,CASSALLAGREETQYF,TGTGCCAGCAGTGCTTTACTAGCGGGAAGGGAAGAGACCCAGTACTTC
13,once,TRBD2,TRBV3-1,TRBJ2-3,CASCREGTDTQYF,TGTGCCAGCTGTCGGGAGGGTACAGATACGCAGTATTTT
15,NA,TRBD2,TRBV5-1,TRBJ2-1,CASSLPSGGADEQFF,TGCGCCAGCAGCCTGCCTAGCGGAGGCGCAGATGAGCAGTTCTTC
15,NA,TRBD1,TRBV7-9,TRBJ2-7,CSSSFPGQNQGEQYF,TGTTCCAGCAGCTTCCCGGGACAGAATCAAGGCGAGCAGTACTTC
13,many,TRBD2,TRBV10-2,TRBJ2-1,CASMLAGEDEQFF,TGCGCCAGCATGCTAGCGGGGGAGGATGAGCAGTTCTTC
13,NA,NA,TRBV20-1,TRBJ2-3,CSAREGRADTQYF,TGCAGTGCTAGAGAAGGGCGCGCAGATACGCAGTATTTT
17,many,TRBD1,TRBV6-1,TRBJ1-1,CASIPDSGTGRNTEAFF,TGTGCCAGCATTCCCGACTCCGGGACAGGGAGGAACACTGAAGCTTTCTTT
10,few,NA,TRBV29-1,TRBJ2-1,CSFGVYEQFF,TGCAGTTTCGGGGTCTATGAGCAGTTCTTC
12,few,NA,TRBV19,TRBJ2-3,CASSIWRDTQYF,TGTGCCAGTAGTATTTGGCGGGATACGCAGTATTTT
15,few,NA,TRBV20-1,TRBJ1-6,CSARTPGPASSTLHF,TGCAGTGCTAGAACCCCGGGCCCTGCTTCTAGCACCCTCCACTTT
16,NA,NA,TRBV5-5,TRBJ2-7,CASSFGWGGGRGEQYF,TGTGCCAGCAGCTTCGGTTGGGGAGGTGGACGTGGTGAGCAGTACTTC
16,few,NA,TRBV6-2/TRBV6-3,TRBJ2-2,CASMSWRGGDTGELFF,TGTGCCAGCATGAGTTGGCGTGGAGGAGACACCGGGGAGCTGTTTTTT
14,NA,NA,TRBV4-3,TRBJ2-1,CASSHDRSYNEQFF,TGCGCCAGCAGCCATGATCGCTCCTACAATGAGCAGTTCTTC
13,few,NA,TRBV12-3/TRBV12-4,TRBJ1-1,CASSFLGIAEAFF,TGTGCCAGCAGTTTTCTGGGAATCGCTGAAGCTTTCTTT
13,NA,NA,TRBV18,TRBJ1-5,CASSPMGNQPQHF,TGTGCCAGCTCACCGATGGGCAATCAGCCCCAGCATTTT